This TCR beta chain derives from a study of cytomegalovirus exposure and HLA in healthy donors. CDR1 and CDR2 (germline): SGDLS, YYNGEE. The CDR3 contains 14 residues. With 4 bases clipped from V and 5 bases from J, the junction kept 7 bases outside the gene matches. Whole-study results and caveats: Some TCR beta chains (roughly 160 of them) were listed as cytomegalovirus-associated. Confirmation was obtained in vitro that a few CMV-associated chains are specific for CMV antigens.

For this clone: What it binds is unknown.

PCR involved 60 Vbeta and 13 Jbeta primers. Method: immunoSEQ multiplex PCR; TCRdb's copy keeps in-frame clones and lacks some. The data include 150,000 or so clones; the top ten clones carry 1.7%. The chain combines TRBV9 with TRBJ2-3; 7 nucleotides match TRBD1. The sample comprised PBMCs. This sequence was found in a man younger than 35 in good health and CMV-seronegative. CDR3 amino acids: CASSPGQVRDTQYF. The CDR3 DNA is TGTGCCAGCAGCCCAGGACAGGTCCGAGATACGCAGTATTTT.